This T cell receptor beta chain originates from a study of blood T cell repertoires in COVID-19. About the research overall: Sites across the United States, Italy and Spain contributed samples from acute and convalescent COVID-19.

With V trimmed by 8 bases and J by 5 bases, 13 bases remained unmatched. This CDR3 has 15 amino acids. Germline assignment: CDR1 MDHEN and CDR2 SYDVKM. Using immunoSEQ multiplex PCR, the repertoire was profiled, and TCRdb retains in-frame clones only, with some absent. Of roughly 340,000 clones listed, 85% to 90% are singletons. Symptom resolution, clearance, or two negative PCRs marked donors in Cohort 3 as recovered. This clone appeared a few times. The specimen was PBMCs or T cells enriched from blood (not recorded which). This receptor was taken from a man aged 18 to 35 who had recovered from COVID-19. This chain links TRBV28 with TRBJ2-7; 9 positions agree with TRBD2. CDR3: CASGAQVSGSNEQYF. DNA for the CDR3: TGTGCCAGCGGGGCTCAGGTTAGCGGGAGTAACGAGCAGTACTTC. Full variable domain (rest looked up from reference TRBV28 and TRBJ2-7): DVKVTQSSRYLVKRTGEKVFLECVQDMDHENMFWYRQDPGLGLRLIYFSYDVKMKEKGDIPEGYSVSREKKERFSLILESASTNQTSMYLCASGAQVSGSNEQYFGPGTRLTVT.